Listed here are 5 T cell receptor beta chains from one sample, sequenced in a study of siplizumab effects on memory and regulatory T cells. Produced via immunoSEQ multiplex PCR; TCRdb's table is partial and in-frame only. Here the sample spans tens of thousands of clones, over 85% being singletons. Sample: non-Treg CD4+ T cells sorted from blood. These receptors were obtained from a human donor in good health.

This clone has a single count. This chain links TRBV30 with TRBJ2-7, with 7 bases identical to TRBD2. Trimming cost V 0 bases and J 5 bases; bases outside gene matches: 1. Germline V gene lookup returns CDR1 GTSNPN and CDR2 SVGIG (reference sequence). The CDR3 is made up of 12 amino acids. The CDR3 loop is CAWSVGGDEQYF. CDR3 nucleotide sequence: TGTGCCTGGAGTGTGGGAGGGGACGAGCAGTACTTC.

The chain couples TRBV6-1 to TRBJ2-5; 7 positions agree with TRBD1. The V gene's germline CDR1 is MNHNS and CDR2 SASEGT. With V trimmed by 5 bases and J by 4 bases, 7 bases remained unmatched. The CDR3 covers 14 residues. The CDR3 DNA reads as TGTGCCAGCAGTCCAAACAGGGGCGGAGAGACCCAGTACTTC. Protein: CASSPNRGGETQYF.

The chain employs TRBV19 and TRBJ2-3, with D maybe TRBD1 (6 bases). The CDR3 has 14 amino acids. Germline V gene lookup returns CDR1 LNHDA and CDR2 SQIVND (reference sequence). The V gene lost 10 bases and the J gene lost 0 bases, with 14 bases spanning the gap. CDR3 loop: CATSQGISTDTQYF. DNA for the CDR3: TGTGCCACGTCCCAGGGGATCAGCACAGATACGCAGTATTTT.

V usage is TRBV4-3 and J usage is TRBJ2-7; 8 bases match TRBD2. The CDR3 covers 15 residues. CDR1 is LGHNA, CDR2 YSLEER, per germline. V shed 2 bases, J shed 3 bases, and the junction held 6 bases outside the gene matches. CDR3 amino acids: CASSQQLSGSYEQYF. For the CDR3, the DNA is TGCGCCAGCAGCCAACAATTAAGCGGGAGCTACGAGCAGTACTTC.

This sequence joins TRBV30 and TRBJ1-1, with 9 bases that match TRBD1. This CDR3 spans 15 amino acids. Germline assignment: CDR1 GTSNPN and CDR2 SVGIG (reference sequence). V gave up 3 bases and J gave up 2 bases; unmatched junction bases: 7. Here the CDR3 reads CAWRRDRVENTEAFF. In DNA form, the CDR3 reads TGTGCCTGGAGGAGGGACAGGGTAGAAAACACTGAAGCTTTCTTT.